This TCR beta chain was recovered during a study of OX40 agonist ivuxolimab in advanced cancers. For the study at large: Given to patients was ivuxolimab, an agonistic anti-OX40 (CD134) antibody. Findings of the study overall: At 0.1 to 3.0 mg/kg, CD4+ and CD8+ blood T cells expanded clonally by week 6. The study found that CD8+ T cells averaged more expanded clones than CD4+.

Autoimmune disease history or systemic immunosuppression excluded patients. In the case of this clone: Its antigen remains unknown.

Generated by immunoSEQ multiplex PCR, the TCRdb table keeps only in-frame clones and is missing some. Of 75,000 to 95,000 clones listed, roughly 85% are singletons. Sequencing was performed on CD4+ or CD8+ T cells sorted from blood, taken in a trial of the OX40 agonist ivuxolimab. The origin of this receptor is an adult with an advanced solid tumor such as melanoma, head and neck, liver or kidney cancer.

CDR3 sequence reads: CASSPPRTPNTEAFF. In nucleotides, the CDR3 is TGCGCCAGCAGCCCGCCCCGGACACCGAACACTGAAGCTTTCTTT. The chain couples TRBV5-1 to TRBJ1-1, with D possibly matching TRBD1 (5 bases). The CDR3 is 15 amino acids. From germline, CDR1 is SGHRS and CDR2 YFSETQ. Trimming took 4 bases from V and 1 from J, leaving 14 bases between them.